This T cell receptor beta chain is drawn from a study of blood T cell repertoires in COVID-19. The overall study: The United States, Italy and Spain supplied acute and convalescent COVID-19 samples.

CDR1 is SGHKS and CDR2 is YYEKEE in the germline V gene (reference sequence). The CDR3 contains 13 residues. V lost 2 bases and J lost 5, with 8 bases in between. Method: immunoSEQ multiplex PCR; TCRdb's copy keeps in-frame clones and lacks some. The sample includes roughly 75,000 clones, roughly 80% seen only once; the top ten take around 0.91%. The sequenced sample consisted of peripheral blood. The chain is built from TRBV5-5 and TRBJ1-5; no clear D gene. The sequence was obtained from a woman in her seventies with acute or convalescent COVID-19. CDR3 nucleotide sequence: TGTGCCAGCAGCTTTAGTTCGGATCAGCCCCAGCATTTT. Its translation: CASSFSSDQPQHF. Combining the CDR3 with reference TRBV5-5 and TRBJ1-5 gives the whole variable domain DAGVTQSPTHLIKTRGQQVTLRCSPISGHKSVSWYQQVLGQGPQFIFQYYEKEERGRGNFPDRFSARQFPNYSSELNVNALLLGDSALYLCASSFSSDQPQHFGDGTRLSIL.